This T cell receptor (beta chain) was captured in a study of cytomegalovirus exposure and HLA in healthy donors (dated by TCRdb to about 2017). Study-wide context: An earlier analysis of roughly 500 of the donors reported 250 to 350 Gb of sequence data and around 110 million unique TCR beta sequences obtained from about 179 million T cells. In a later analysis, previously published TCR beta repertoires from several hundred donors were re-analyzed and high-resolution HLA genotyping was added so that TCR occurrence patterns could be studied. An early release covering about 600 HLA-typed donors comprised around 300 gigabases of sequencing data and tens of millions of unique TCR sequences. Alongside the repertoire data, information on donor age, sex, ethnicity and CMV serostatus was compiled. Besides the first cohort of roughly 660 subjects, a separate validation cohort made up of about 120 different subjects was used. To decide whether each TCR beta V gene segment behaved as functional or pseudogenic, an earlier analysis of some 600 of the donors relied on high-throughput TCR beta sequencing. Because of strong linkage in the cohort, four to six DR-DQ haplotypes were treated as single units for association and clustering. Class I and class II HLA loci were covered by the typing at four-digit resolution. Among the roughly 400 genotyped donors, around 81% belonged to the genetic ancestry cluster associated with self-reported Caucasian donors. Typing coverage differed by locus: A, B, C, DRB1 and DQB1 were typed in roughly 620-630 donors, DQA1 in 522, DPA1 in around 580, and DPB1 in approximately 450. The T cell repertoires of 666 subjects were profiled by immunosequencing and related to cytomegalovirus serostatus. All discovery cohort repertoires had been generated on a single sequencing platform. A later genetic analysis took genome-wide SNP genotypes for 398 of the 666 donors and used that subset as a discovery cohort. The study aimed to test whether cataloging public T cell receptors could reveal signatures of past pathogen exposure. Among 300 to 450 genotyped donors of the cohort, an average of approximately 240,000 unique TCR beta nucleotide sequences were sequenced per donor, roughly 18% of them non-productive. In the later analysis, no new phenotypic data were used to find candidate immune exposures; instead, reliance was placed on TCR beta sequences and their occurrence across donors. To predict cytomegalovirus infection status, the study brought together high-throughput TCR immunosequencing, statistical association of individual TCRs with disease status, and machine learning. General study outcomes and caveats: Immune exposure information for the cohort was limited to CMV serostatus. In a later analysis, most CMV-associated TCR beta chains were found to appear HLA-restricted, with HLA associations seemingly driven largely by CMV exposure. When HLA alleles, especially DR and DQ, strongly co-occurred, attributing TCR associations to individual alleles was difficult. A later analysis associated 15,000 to 20,000 TCR beta sequences with specific HLA alleles at a false discovery rate of 0.05. Some IMGT-functional V segments, including TRBV6-2 and TRBV6-3, could not be told apart with the 87-base-pair reads, so those segments were excluded. Across donors, most TCR sequences were observed very rarely, whereas some public TCRs were present in many individuals. A further reported finding was that TCR beta sequences accurately predicted the HLA-A and HLA-B alleles for most subjects in the first cohort. Because counts were too low, around 17 rarely observed V segments, including chromosome 9 orphons, were left out of the earlier analysis of 587 of the donors. Correlated functional status among segregating V segments might reflect linkage disequilibrium, but an unknown experimental factor could not be ruled out. A later analysis found that HLA-associated TCR beta chains were more clonally expanded and had lower generation probabilities than equally common non-associated chains. Compared with the roughly 710-donor mean, donors in an Asian-associated ancestry cluster had fewer N-insertions in productive TCRs, according to a later genetic analysis. Several of the top co-occurrence clusters appeared to be linked to parvovirus B19, influenza, CMV and Epstein-Barr virus, according to a later analysis. The authors suggested that the approach could potentially be extended to other disease states and immunological phenotypes. An association between a missense DCLRE1C variant and V-gene and J-gene trimming of TCR beta chains was found in a later genetic analysis and replicated in an independent cohort. In the study, about 150 TCR beta chains were listed as associated with cytomegalovirus. A later analysis found that TCR association rates varied across HLA loci, with DRB1 alleles showing the most associated TCRs and HLA-C alleles the fewest. The classifier was reported to diagnose cytomegalovirus status with high specificity and sensitivity in both the original and validation cohorts. The presence/absence analyses assumed that sequencing depth was roughly uniform across donors, and that assumption may not be true. A group of highly shared sequence variants was considered likely to be a technical artifact of the sequencing pipeline. HLA typing was unavailable for some donors at each locus, so association tests used only the typed subset. In vitro tests confirmed that three of the cytomegalovirus-associated TCR beta chains recognize cytomegalovirus antigens. In this cohort, only TCR beta chains were sequenced, and detectable features were limited by the absence of alpha or paired-chain data. An earlier analysis of around 600 of the donors showed that most TCR beta V segments appeared in productive rearrangements either about 87% or about 30% of the time, which broadly matched IMGT annotations.

The library was built by means of the immunoSEQ multiplex PCR assay. A mixture of 60 forward primers for TCR Vbeta segments and 13 reverse primers for TCR Jbeta segments was used in the multiplex PCR. Amplification of the CDR3 region of rearranged TCR beta genes was performed with a multiplex PCR assay on genomic DNA. Amplified TCR beta libraries were sequenced as 87-base-pair reads on the Illumina HiSeq System. The published analysis was carried out like this. A later analysis counted 75 million to 100 million unique TCR beta chains across the 500 to 850 repertoires, and some 12 million of these chains were shared by at least two donors. A nearest-neighbor algorithm error-corrected the raw reads and collapsed the reads into unique sequences, merging closely related sequences to remove PCR and sequencing errors. CDR3 sequences were aligned to IMGT reference sequences to assign V, D and J gene segments. For a sequence to be retained, at least a six-nucleotide match to both a V gene segment and a J gene segment was required. A rearrangement was called productive if the CDR3 had no stop codons and remained in frame with V and J, and every other rearrangement was called non-productive. Following IMGT convention, CDR3 was defined as the stretch from the second conserved V-encoded cysteine up to the conserved J-encoded phenylalanine. The earlier analysis of some 550 of the donors excluded any sequence lacking an unambiguous match to a single V gene segment. An earlier analysis of a few hundred of the donors classified V segments as functional when productive rearrangements were above 56.7% and as segregating when the standard deviation between donors was above 5%. A statistical classification framework was built for diagnosing cytomegalovirus status from the catalog of TCR beta chain sequences. In a later analysis, V and J genes were assigned by comparing TCR nucleotide sequences against IMGT/GENE-DB human TR gene sequences. In a later analysis, CDR3 sequences and most-parsimonious VDJ recombination scenarios were assigned using the TCRdist pipeline. In a later analysis, each TCR beta chain was defined by its CDR3 amino acid sequence together with its V-gene family, and reads lacking a unique V-gene family were excluded. A later analysis removed 592 highly shared, low-generation-probability nucleotide sequences to deal with suspected cross-contamination and a sequencing artifact. In a later analysis, a clonal expansion index was calculated for each public chain from normalized within-repertoire ranks of inferred template counts. Generation probabilities in a later analysis came from a VDJ recombination model fitted to out-of-frame rearrangements, and those results were checked against IGoR. In a later analysis, TCR-TCR, TCR-HLA and TCR-CMV co-occurrence was scored with hypergeometric tests, and a repertoire-size bias correction was applied to TCR pairs. In a later analysis, false discovery rates were estimated by permuting HLA or CMV assignments 20 times. In a later analysis, co-occurring TCRs were grouped with DBSCAN, and TCRdist sequence similarity was added when clustering was performed within HLA-allele-positive subsets. Repertoires with fewer than 30,000 or more than 120,000 public chains were left out of co-occurrence clustering, as were a few repertoires with anomalous nucleotide sharing. The immuneACCESS repertoire file appears here via TCRdb, limited to in-frame rearrangements. These files lack a portion of the clones; in checked studies, under half of the deficit traces to unresolved V genes, and the cause of the others is not known. V and J calls and clone size come straight from that table; D and trimming were deduced from the DNA. The sample contains about 140,000 clones, about two thirds of them found a single time. 2.1% of the sample is held by the ten biggest clonotypes.

In total, approximately 610 healthy bone marrow donors made up the cohort. All cohort members were sampled while nominally healthy, although unrecorded immune exposures were likely present. The donor tested CMV seronegative, placing the donor among the 350 or so seronegative members of the cohort. A peripheral blood sample was collected from each donor, and TCR beta sequencing was performed on peripheral blood mononuclear cells. Genomic DNA was extracted from the blood cell samples with the Qiagen DNeasy Blood Extraction Kit. In this sample, this clone turned up a few times. Its antigen is still unknown. No much larger clonotype is one base removed from it; base qualities were not supplied. Within the sample, other DNA sequences also encode this same CDR3. Trimming costs V 7 bases and J 2 bases, and their ends lie 11 bases apart. From cysteine to phenylalanine, the CDR3 is 13 amino acids long. CDR3 DNA is the only sequence kept; it has 39 bases, read in frame from the first base. As encoded in the germline V gene (reference sequence), CDR1 is MNHNY while CDR2 is SVGAGI.

Recombination joined TRBV6-6 with TRBJ1-1, with the identity of the D gene unclear. The clonotype comes from a man in his forties or fifties in good health and CMV-seronegative. The specimen sequenced was PBMCs. In nucleotide form, the sequence is TGTGCCAGCACCCCCCGGGAAAACACTGAAGCTTTCTTT. Its translation is CASTPRENTEAFF.